This T cell receptor (beta chain) derives from a study of technical replicates of blood from a few donors. Profiling relied on immunoSEQ multiplex PCR, and the TCRdb table lists in-frame clones only, not all of them. The table records under 100,000 clones, around 94% of them present only once. The V gene's germline CDR1 is MGHRA and CDR2 YSYEKL. Trimming cost V 0 bases and J 2 bases, with 16 bases left between them. The CDR3 extends over 17 amino acids. The specimen was T cells isolated from PBMCs. This chain uses TRBV4-1 with TRBJ1-2; D is perhaps TRBD1 (5 bases). The clonotype originates from a human donor in good health. CDR3: CASSQDPELGGNYGYTF. CDR3 coding DNA: TGCGCCAGCAGCCAAGACCCCGAGTTGGGGGGGAACTATGGCTACACCTTC.